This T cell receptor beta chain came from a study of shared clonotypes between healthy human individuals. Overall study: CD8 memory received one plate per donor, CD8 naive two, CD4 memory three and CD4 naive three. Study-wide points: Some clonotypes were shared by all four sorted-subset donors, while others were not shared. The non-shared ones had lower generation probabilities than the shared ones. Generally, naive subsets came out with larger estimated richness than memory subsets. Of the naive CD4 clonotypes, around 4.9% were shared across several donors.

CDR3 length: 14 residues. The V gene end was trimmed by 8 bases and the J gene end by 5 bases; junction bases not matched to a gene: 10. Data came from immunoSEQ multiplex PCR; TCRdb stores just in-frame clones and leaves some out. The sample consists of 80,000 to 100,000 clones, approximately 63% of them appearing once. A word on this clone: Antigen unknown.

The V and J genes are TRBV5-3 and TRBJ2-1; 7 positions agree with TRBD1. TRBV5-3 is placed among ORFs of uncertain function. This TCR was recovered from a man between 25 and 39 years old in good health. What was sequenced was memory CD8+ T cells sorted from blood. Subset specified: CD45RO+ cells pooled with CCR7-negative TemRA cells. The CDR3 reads CASSPDRDNNEQFF. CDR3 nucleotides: TGTGCCAGCAGCCCCGACAGGGATAACAATGAGCAGTTCTTC.